Listed below are T cell receptor beta chains from one sample, sequenced in a study of T cell responses to AZD1222 COVID-19 vaccine. The repertoire was sequenced with immunoSEQ multiplex PCR; TCRdb's copy has only in-frame clones and lacks some. The data hold 90,000 to 150,000 clones, with 88% observed a single time. This specimen consisted of peripheral blood, obtained on day 0 of AZD1222 vaccination. The origin of the receptors is an adult in good health. Each CDR3 is given with its conserved first and last residue. The order of the fields is clone size, D gene, J gene, V gene, CDR3 protein, CDR3 DNA. D genes are given only for firm matches. A row's size may be missing; if present it is once, few, many or a size class.

clone_size: .
d_call: .
j_call: TRBJ1-1
v_call: TRBV7-9
cdr3_aa: CASSLAGGAEAFF
cdr3_nt: TGTGCCAGCAGCTTAGCGGGGGGAGCTGAAGCTTTCTTT

clone_size: .
d_call: TRBD1
j_call: TRBJ1-6
v_call: TRBV30
cdr3_aa: CAWRLGQGNSPLHF
cdr3_nt: TGTGCCTGGAGACTGGGACAGGGGAATTCACCCCTCCACTTT

clone_size: once
d_call: TRBD2
j_call: TRBJ2-6
v_call: TRBV5-1
cdr3_aa: CASSLWGEGSGANVLTF
cdr3_nt: TGCGCCAGCAGCTTGTGGGGGGAGGGCTCTGGGGCCAACGTCCTGACTTTC

clone_size: few
d_call: .
j_call: TRBJ1-3
v_call: TRBV30
cdr3_aa: CAWIANTIYF
cdr3_nt: TGTGCCTGGATCGCGAACACCATATATTTT

clone_size: .
d_call: TRBD1
j_call: TRBJ1-5
v_call: TRBV18
cdr3_aa: CASSPRQTDRFNQPQHF
cdr3_nt: TGTGCCAGCTCACCACGACAGACGGACAGGTTTAACCAGCCCCAGCATTTT

clone_size: .
d_call: TRBD1
j_call: TRBJ2-2
v_call: TRBV7-3
cdr3_aa: CASSSGTGGAKLFF
cdr3_nt: TGTGCCAGCAGCTCGGGGACAGGGGGCGCAAAGCTGTTTTTT

clone_size: .
d_call: .
j_call: TRBJ1-1
v_call: TRBV7-3
cdr3_aa: CASSFASNTEAFF
cdr3_nt: TGTGCCAGCAGCTTTGCATCGAACACTGAAGCTTTCTTT

clone_size: .
d_call: .
j_call: TRBJ1-1
v_call: TRBV2
cdr3_aa: CASTPPRMNTEAFF
cdr3_nt: TGTGCCAGTACGCCCCCGCGGATGAACACTGAAGCTTTCTTT

clone_size: .
d_call: TRBD1
j_call: TRBJ1-2
v_call: TRBV7-8
cdr3_aa: CASSLSLQGGFPYGYTF
cdr3_nt: TGTGCCAGCAGCTTAAGTTTGCAAGGGGGCTTTCCTTATGGCTACACCTTC

clone_size: .
d_call: .
j_call: TRBJ1-1
v_call: TRBV11-2
cdr3_aa: CASSLERGQRRTEAFF
cdr3_nt: TGTGCCAGCAGCTTAGAAAGGGGACAACGGAGGACTGAAGCTTTCTTT

clone_size: .
d_call: TRBD1
j_call: TRBJ1-1
v_call: TRBV18
cdr3_aa: CASSPLGTASEAFF
cdr3_nt: TGTGCCAGCTCACCACTTGGGACAGCCTCTGAAGCTTTCTTT

clone_size: .
d_call: .
j_call: TRBJ1-4
v_call: TRBV20-1
cdr3_aa: CSASLGWEKLFF
cdr3_nt: TGCAGTGCTAGTCTGGGGTGGGAAAAACTGTTTTTT

clone_size: .
d_call: .
j_call: TRBJ1-1
v_call: TRBV14
cdr3_aa: CASSQAPNTEAFF
cdr3_nt: TGTGCCAGCAGCCAAGCTCCGAACACTGAAGCTTTCTTT

clone_size: .
d_call: TRBD1
j_call: TRBJ1-2
v_call: TRBV19
cdr3_aa: CASSPRDRGFYGYTF
cdr3_nt: TGTGCCAGTAGTCCCCGGGACAGGGGGTTTTATGGCTACACCTTC

clone_size: .
d_call: .
j_call: TRBJ1-6
v_call: TRBV15
cdr3_aa: CATSRDRVGRASPLHF
cdr3_nt: TGTGCCACCAGCAGAGATCGGGTAGGGAGGGCTTCACCCCTCCACTTT

clone_size: .
d_call: TRBD2
j_call: TRBJ2-7
v_call: TRBV5-6
cdr3_aa: CASSRGLPGSYEQYF
cdr3_nt: TGTGCCAGCAGCAGGGGACTACCCGGCTCCTACGAGCAGTACTTC

clone_size: .
d_call: TRBD2
j_call: TRBJ2-1
v_call: TRBV27
cdr3_aa: CASCVYGGRAHHEQFF
cdr3_nt: TGTGCCAGCTGCGTTTACGGCGGGAGGGCTCACCATGAGCAGTTCTTC

clone_size: .
d_call: .
j_call: TRBJ1-3
v_call: TRBV3-1/TRBV3-2
cdr3_aa: CASSYASGAKTGNTIYF
cdr3_nt: TGTGCCAGCAGCTACGCTTCCGGGGCAAAGACTGGAAACACCATATATTTT

clone_size: .
d_call: TRBD1
j_call: TRBJ1-3
v_call: TRBV5-6
cdr3_aa: CASSRSGQGSGNTIYF
cdr3_nt: TGTGCCAGCAGCCGGTCGGGACAGGGCTCTGGAAACACCATATATTTT

clone_size: .
d_call: .
j_call: TRBJ2-7
v_call: TRBV28
cdr3_aa: CASSFRGSSYEQYF
cdr3_nt: TGTGCCAGCAGTTTTCGTGGGAGCTCCTACGAGCAGTACTTC

clone_size: .
d_call: TRBD1
j_call: TRBJ1-5
v_call: TRBV27
cdr3_aa: CASRALRGQEGNQPQHF
cdr3_nt: TGTGCCAGCAGGGCTTTGAGGGGACAGGAGGGGAATCAGCCCCAGCATTTT

clone_size: .
d_call: .
j_call: TRBJ1-2
v_call: TRBV20-1
cdr3_aa: CSARNYGYTF
cdr3_nt: TGCAGTGCTAGGAATTATGGCTACACCTTC

clone_size: .
d_call: TRBD1
j_call: TRBJ2-5
v_call: TRBV5-1
cdr3_aa: CASSVTGGFQETQYF
cdr3_nt: TGCGCCAGCAGCGTGACAGGGGGCTTCCAAGAGACCCAGTACTTC